Below are 6 T cell receptor beta chains sequenced from a single sample in a study of T cells in tuberculosis. Libraries were prepared by immunoSEQ multiplex PCR; TCRdb keeps only in-frame clonotypes and omits some of them. This sample has some 31,000 clones, with roughly nine tenths found just once. The sample consisted of PBMCs. The source is a donor between 10 and 35 years old with latent tuberculosis or without tuberculosis infection.

V is TRBV13 and J is TRBJ2-7; 10 nucleotides agree with TRBD2. CDR3 length: 15 amino acids. With V trimmed by 0 bases and J by 4 bases, 3 bases remained unmatched. Looked up from germline, CDR1 is PRHDT and CDR2 is FYEKMQ (reference sequence). The CDR3 spells CASSLGSGGYYEQYF. DNA for the CDR3: TGTGCCAGCAGCTTAGGTAGCGGGGGGTATTACGAGCAGTACTTC.

V usage is TRBV5-6 and J usage is TRBJ2-5; possibly TRBD2 for D (5 bases). This CDR3 is built from 16 residues. Trimming pared 0 bases from V and 1 base from J, leaving 13 bases between. Germline CDR1 is SGHDT and CDR2 is YYEEEE. CDR3: CASSLVTFGGQETQYF. CDR3 in DNA: TGTGCCAGCAGCTTGGTAACCTTTGGAGGCCAAGAGACCCAGTACTTC.

The chain employs TRBV4-1 and TRBJ1-4; the D gene is possibly TRBD1 (6 bases). The CDR3 consists of 16 residues. V shed 3 bases and J shed 3 bases, with 14 bases lying between them. Germline V gene lookup returns CDR1 MGHRA and CDR2 YSYEKL. The CDR3 loop reads CASSQRQQGPNEKLFF. The CDR3 DNA sequence: TGCGCCAGCAGCCAGAGACAACAGGGACCTAATGAAAAACTGTTTTTT.

The chain couples TRBV7-8 to TRBJ2-1, with D unclear. This CDR3 is 14 amino acids long. V gave up 1 base and J gave up 10 bases, with 14 bases separating them. Germline CDR1 is SGHVS and CDR2 is FQNEAQ. The CDR3 nucleotides read TGTGCCAGCAGCTTAGTTTTTGAGGCTGGGGAGCAGTTCTTC. As protein: CASSLVFEAGEQFF.

The chain employs TRBV7-8 and TRBJ1-2, with D possibly matching TRBD1 (6 bases). CDR3 length equals 16 residues. The germline V gene encodes CDR1 SGHVS and CDR2 FQNEAQ. With 4 bases removed from V and 1 base from J, the gap between germline ends came to 16 bases. The CDR3: CASSSLGYRDNYGYTF. The CDR3 DNA reads as TGTGCCAGCAGCTCCTTAGGGTACAGGGATAACTATGGCTACACCTTC.

The CDR3 DNA reads as TGTGCCAGCAGTGCTGAGCGGCAAGAGACCCAGTACTTC. Translation gives CASSAERQETQYF. The J gene is TRBJ2-5, the V gene TRBV2, with D possibly TRBD2 on 5 matching bases. CDR1 is SNHLY, CDR2 FYNNEI, per germline. The CDR3 loop spans 13 amino acids. Deletions cut 4 bases from V and 2 bases from J, with 8 bases between.